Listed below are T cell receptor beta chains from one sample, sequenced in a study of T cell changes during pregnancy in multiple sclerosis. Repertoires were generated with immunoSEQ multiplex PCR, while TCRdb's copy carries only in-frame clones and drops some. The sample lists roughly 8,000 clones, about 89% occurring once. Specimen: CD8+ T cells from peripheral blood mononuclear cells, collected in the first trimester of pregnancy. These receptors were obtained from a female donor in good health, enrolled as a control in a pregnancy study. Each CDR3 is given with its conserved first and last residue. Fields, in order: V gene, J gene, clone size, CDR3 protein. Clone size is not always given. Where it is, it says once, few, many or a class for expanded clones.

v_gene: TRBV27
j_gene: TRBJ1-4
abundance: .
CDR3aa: CASSLQGATNEKLFF

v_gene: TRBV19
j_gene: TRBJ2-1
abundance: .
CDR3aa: CASTMGGLNEQFF

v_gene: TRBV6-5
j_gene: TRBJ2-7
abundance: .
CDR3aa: CASSSPNGQGSYEQYF

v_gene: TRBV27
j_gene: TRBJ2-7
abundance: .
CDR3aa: CASRHPGAGYEQYF

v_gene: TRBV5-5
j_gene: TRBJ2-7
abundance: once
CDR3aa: CASSSETADYEQYF

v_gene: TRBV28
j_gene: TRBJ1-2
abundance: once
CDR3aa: CASRGEFYGYTF

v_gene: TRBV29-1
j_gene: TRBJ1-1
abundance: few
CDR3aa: CSVTSPLMNTEAFF

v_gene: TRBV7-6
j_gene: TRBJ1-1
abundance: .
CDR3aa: CASSLTGATEAFF

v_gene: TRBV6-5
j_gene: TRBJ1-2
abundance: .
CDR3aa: CASSPDSPYGYTF

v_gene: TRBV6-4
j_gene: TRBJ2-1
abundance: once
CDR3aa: CASSGGGGYNEQFF

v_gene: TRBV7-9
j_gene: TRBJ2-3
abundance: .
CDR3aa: CASSSSRDSPFGTQYF

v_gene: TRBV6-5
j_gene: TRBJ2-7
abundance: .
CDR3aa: CASTRLAGEYHEQYF

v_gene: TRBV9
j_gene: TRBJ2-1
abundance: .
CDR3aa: CASSVGASGYNEQFF

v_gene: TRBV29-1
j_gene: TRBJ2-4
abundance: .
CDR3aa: CSVVSGSAVAKNIQYF

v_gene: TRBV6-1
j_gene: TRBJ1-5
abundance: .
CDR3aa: CASSEEVGAGNQPQHF

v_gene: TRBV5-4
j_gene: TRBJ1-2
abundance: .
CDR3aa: CASSLVTGASGGYTF

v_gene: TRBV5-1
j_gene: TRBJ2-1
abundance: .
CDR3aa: CASSLARGTVSYNEQFF

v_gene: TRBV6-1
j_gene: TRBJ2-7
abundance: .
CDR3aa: CASGMEAGGSYEQYF

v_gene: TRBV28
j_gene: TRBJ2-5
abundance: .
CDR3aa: CASSPPTGTQETQYF

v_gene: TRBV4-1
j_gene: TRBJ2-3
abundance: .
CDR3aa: CASSQEGLTDTQYF

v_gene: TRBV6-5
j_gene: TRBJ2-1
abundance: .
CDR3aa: CASSWGDAYNEQFF

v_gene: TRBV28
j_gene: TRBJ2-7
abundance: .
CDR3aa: CASSPRVGGSVSNEQYF

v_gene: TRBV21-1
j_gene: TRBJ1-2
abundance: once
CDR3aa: CASSKYGGGPSFPYGYTF

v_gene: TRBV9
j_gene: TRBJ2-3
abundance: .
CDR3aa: CASSAEGQVATDTQYF

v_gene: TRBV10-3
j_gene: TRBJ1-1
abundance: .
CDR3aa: CAIQANTEAFF

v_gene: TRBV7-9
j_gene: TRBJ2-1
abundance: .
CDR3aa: CASSSTRGGANEQFF

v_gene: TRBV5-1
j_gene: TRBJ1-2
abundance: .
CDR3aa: CASSLEQGPPRVYGYTF

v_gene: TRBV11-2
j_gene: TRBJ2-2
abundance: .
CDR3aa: CASSLQGGTGELFF

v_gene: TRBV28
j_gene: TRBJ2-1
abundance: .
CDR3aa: CASGEGTGGPNEQFF

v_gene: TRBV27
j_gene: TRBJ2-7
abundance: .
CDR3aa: CASSLTGGAPYEQYF

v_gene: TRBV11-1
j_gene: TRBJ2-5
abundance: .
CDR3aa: CASSLGGDRGETQYF

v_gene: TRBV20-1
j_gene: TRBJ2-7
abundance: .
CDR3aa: CSAREDREQYF

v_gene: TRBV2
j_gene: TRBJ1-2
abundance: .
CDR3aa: CASSGQGSSYGYTF

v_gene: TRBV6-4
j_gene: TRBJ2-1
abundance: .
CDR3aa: CASSGQGTSGSNEQFF

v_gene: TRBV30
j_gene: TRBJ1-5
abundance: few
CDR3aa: CAWNSGGNQPQHF

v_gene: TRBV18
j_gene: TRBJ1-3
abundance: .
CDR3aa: CASSPPGTDIGASGNTIYF

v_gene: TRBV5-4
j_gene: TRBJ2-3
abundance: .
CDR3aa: CASSRVVGRRDTQYF

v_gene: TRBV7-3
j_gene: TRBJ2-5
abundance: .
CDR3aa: CASSLGGGAKETQYF

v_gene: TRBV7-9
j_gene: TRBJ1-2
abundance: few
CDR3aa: CASSLAPGQGEDGYTF

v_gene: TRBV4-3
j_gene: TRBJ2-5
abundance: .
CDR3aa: CASSQKTGGGSETQYF

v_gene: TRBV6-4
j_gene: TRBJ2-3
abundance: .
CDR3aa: CASSRESTDTQYF

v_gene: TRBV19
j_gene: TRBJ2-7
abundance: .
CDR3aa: CASSMGRGSEQYF

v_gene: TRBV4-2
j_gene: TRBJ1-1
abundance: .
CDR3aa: CASSLAGNTEAFF

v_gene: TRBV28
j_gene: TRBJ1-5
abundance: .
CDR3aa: CASSNGGESQPQHF

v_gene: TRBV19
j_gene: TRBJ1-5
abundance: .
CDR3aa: CASSTHRVDHRGGFNQPQHF